The 5 T cell receptor beta chains below all came from one sample that was sequenced in a study of T cell changes during pregnancy in multiple sclerosis (dated by TCRdb to between 2018 and 2021). Library preparation was by the immunoSEQ multiplex PCR assay. Imported from immuneACCESS, the table was reduced by TCRdb to in-frame sequences with V and J called. These copies leave out some clones; in studies compared against another copy, an unresolved V gene accounts for under half, and the cause of the remainder is not known. The sample contains more than 70,000 clones, 93% of them found a single time. Jointly, the top ten make up roughly 2.5% of the sample. Sequenced material: peripheral blood, taken in the second trimester of pregnancy. All receptors derive from a female donor with multiple sclerosis, enrolled in a pregnancy study.

This sequence joins TRBV18 and TRBJ2-7; TRBD2 matches at 9 bases. J lost 4 bases, V lost 1 base, and 2 bases had no gene match. CDR1 KGHSH and CDR2 LQKENI come from the germline V gene. The CDR3 contains 14 residues. The CDR3 reads CASSPRGGGYEQYF. The DNA of the CDR3 is TGTGCCAGCTCACCACGCGGGGGGGGATACGAGCAGTACTTC.

The chain couples TRBV7-2 to TRBJ2-7, with D possibly matching TRBD1 (5 bases). V was cut by 5 bases and J by 3 bases, with 17 bases left in between. The CDR3 has 15 residues. Germline V gene lookup returns CDR1 SGHTA and CDR2 FQGNSA. Written as DNA, the CDR3 is TGTGCCAGCAGCCCGTGGCAGGGAAGTAGCTACGAGCAGTACTTC. Translating gives CASSPWQGSSYEQYF.

The V call is TRBV11-1, the J call TRBJ2-7; D perhaps matches TRBD1 (6 bases). The CDR3 totals 14 residues. Germline V gene lookup returns CDR1 SGHAT and CDR2 FQDESV (reference sequence). The V end lost 5 bases, the J end lost 2 bases, and 13 bases lay between the germline ends. DNA of the CDR3: TGTGCCAGCAGCGATACAGGGAGTCCCTACGAGCAGTACTTC. It yields the protein CASSDTGSPYEQYF. The whole variable domain, filled in from reference TRBV11-1 and TRBJ2-7, reads EAEVAQSPRYKITEKSQAVAFWCDPISGHATLYWYRQILGQGPELLVQFQDESVVDDSQLPKDRFSAERLKGVDSTLKIQPAELGDSAMYLCASSDTGSPYEQYFGPGTRLTVT.

The J gene is TRBJ1-2, the V gene TRBV2; no clear D. This CDR3 comprises 12 residues. In germline, CDR1 is SNHLY, CDR2 FYNNEI. The germline V and J ends were trimmed by 4 bases and 1 base, with 4 bases remaining between them. The CDR3 coding sequence is TGTGCCAGCAGTGTCAATAACTATGGCTACACCTTC. Translated: CASSVNNYGYTF.

The chain couples TRBV19 to TRBJ1-5; tentatively, D is TRBD1 (6 bases). The germline CDR1 and CDR2 sequences are LNHDA and SQIVND (reference sequence). The CDR3 spans 15 residues. V lost 5 bases and J lost 7, with 18 bases in between. The CDR3 loop is CASSGGPDSRQPQHF. The CDR3 nucleotides read TGTGCCAGTAGTGGTGGCCCGGACAGTCGACAGCCCCAGCATTTT. The full variable domain, in which reference TRBV19 and TRBJ1-5 provide the parts outside the CDR3, is DGGITQSPKYLFRKEGQNVTLSCEQNLNHDAMYWYRQDPGQGLRLIYYSQIVNDFQKGDIAEGYSVSREKKESFPLTVTSAQKNPTAFYLCASSGGPDSRQPQHFGDGTRLSIL.